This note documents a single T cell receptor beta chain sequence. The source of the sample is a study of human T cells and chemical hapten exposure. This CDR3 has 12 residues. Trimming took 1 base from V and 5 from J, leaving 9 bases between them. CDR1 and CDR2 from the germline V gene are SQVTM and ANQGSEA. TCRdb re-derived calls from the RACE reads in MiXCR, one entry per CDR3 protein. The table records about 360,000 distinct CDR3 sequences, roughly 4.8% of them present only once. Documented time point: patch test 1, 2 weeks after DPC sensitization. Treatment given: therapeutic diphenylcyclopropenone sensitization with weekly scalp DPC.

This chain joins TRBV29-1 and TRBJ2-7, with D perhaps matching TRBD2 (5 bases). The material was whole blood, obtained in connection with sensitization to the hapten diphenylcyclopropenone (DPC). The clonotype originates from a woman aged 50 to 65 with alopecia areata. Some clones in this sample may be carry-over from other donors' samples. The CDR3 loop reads CSVEAGMHEQYF. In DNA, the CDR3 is TGCAGCGTTGAAGCGGGGATGCACGAGCAGTACTTC.